Presented here are 18 T cell receptor beta chains from one specimen sequenced in a study of OX40 agonist ivuxolimab in advanced cancers. Sequenced by immunoSEQ multiplex PCR; TCRdb stores in-frame clones only, minus some. The repertoire holds 55,000 to 65,000 clones, with 70% to 90% as singletons. The sample here was CD4+ or CD8+ T cells sorted from blood, taken in a trial of the OX40 agonist ivuxolimab. These receptors came from an adult with an advanced solid tumor such as melanoma, head and neck, liver or kidney cancer.

This clone was observed a handful of times. V usage is TRBV6-5 and J usage is TRBJ2-7; D possibly corresponds to TRBD2 (6 bases). CDR1 and CDR2 (germline): MNHEY, SVGAGI. The CDR3 is made up of 15 amino acids. V lost 2 bases to trimming and J lost 2 bases, with 13 bases between them. CDR3: CASSYQGLGPYEQYF. The CDR3 DNA sequence: TGTGCCAGCAGTTACCAGGGACTTGGACCCTACGAGCAGTACTTC.

The chain links TRBV5-1 to TRBJ2-5, with a weak D call TRBD1 (6 bases). This CDR3 region has 15 residues. V lost 4 bases and J lost 2, with 15 bases in between. Germline V CDR1 and CDR2: SGHRS, YFSETQ. CDR3 DNA: TGCGCCAGCAGCCCGGTAACTAGGGGGCAAGAGACCCAGTACTTC. Protein: CASSPVTRGQETQYF.

The chain uses TRBV30 and TRBJ2-7; D is perhaps TRBD1 (5 bases). This CDR3 is built from 12 residues. Trimming left V 2 bases short and J 3 bases short, with 8 bases between. Germline V gene lookup returns CDR1 GTSNPN and CDR2 SVGIG (reference sequence). This CDR3 reads CAWSTGSYEQYF. CDR3 nucleotide sequence: TGTGCCTGGAGTACAGGAAGCTACGAGCAGTACTTC. Looking up the rest from reference TRBV30 and TRBJ2-7 gives the full variable domain: SQTIHQWPATLVQPVGSPLSLECTVEGTSNPNLYWYRQAAGRGLQLLFYSVGIGQISSEVPQNLSASRPQDRQFILSSKKLLLSDSGFYLCAWSTGSYEQYFGPGTRLTVT.

The V gene is TRBV12-5, the J gene TRBJ2-1; no clear D. Trimming pared 5 bases from V and 7 bases from J, leaving 12 bases between. Germline loops: CDR1 LGHNT, CDR2 FRNRAP. The length of the CDR3 is 13 residues. The CDR3 sequence: CASGLTQANEQFF. The CDR3 region has the DNA TGTGCTAGTGGTCTAACCCAGGCTAATGAGCAGTTCTTC.

V and J are TRBV7-9 and TRBJ1-1; no definite D call. Germline CDR1 SEHNR, CDR2 FQNEAQ (reference sequence). The CDR3 has 17 residues. V lost 2 bases, J lost 0 bases, and 16 bases lay in between. CDR3 DNA sequence: TGTGCCAGCAGCTTAAGTTCTACGACAAAAATGAACACTGAAGCTTTCTTT. Its translation is CASSLSSTTKMNTEAFF.

The gene calls are TRBV29-1 and TRBJ2-2; TRBD2 agrees at 16 bases. V shed 6 bases and J 0 bases; nucleotides not matched to a gene: 10. CDR1 SQVTM and CDR2 ANQGSEA come from the germline V gene. The CDR3 length is 19 residues. CDR3 nucleotide sequence: TGCAGCGTCAATACCGCGGGACTAGCGGGGGGGGCGAACACCGGGGAGCTGTTTTTT. Protein: CSVNTAGLAGGANTGELFF.

The chain links TRBV7-8 to TRBJ2-7; no clear D gene. V was pared by 5 bases and J by 3 bases, with 11 bases between. CDR1 SGHVS and CDR2 FQNEAQ come from the germline V gene. The CDR3 contains 13 residues. Written as DNA, the CDR3 is TGTGCCAGCAGCCTAGTTGGCGGCTACGAGCAGTACTTC. It translates to CASSLVGGYEQYF.

V usage is TRBV19 and J usage is TRBJ1-2; a possible D gene is TRBD1 (5 bases). This CDR3 has 13 amino acids. Deletions cut 7 bases from V and 5 bases from J, with 14 bases between. Germline CDR1 reads LNHDA; CDR2 reads SQIVND (reference sequence). CDR3 protein: CASIDSMKYGYTF. In DNA, the CDR3 is TGTGCCAGTATCGACAGCATGAAATATGGCTACACCTTC.

The chain employs TRBV10-3 and TRBJ2-2; D possibly corresponds to TRBD2 (6 bases). Germline CDR1 reads ENHRY; CDR2 reads SYGVKD. The CDR3 runs to 14 residues. Trimming removed 7 bases at V and 2 bases at J, with 11 bases between. CDR3: CAITWGDNTGELFF. The DNA for the CDR3 is TGTGCCATCACATGGGGGGATAACACCGGGGAGCTGTTTTTT.

V and J are TRBV9 and TRBJ2-7, with D possibly matching TRBD1 (6 bases). Germline CDR1 is SGDLS and CDR2 is YYNGEE. Trimming removed 3 bases at V and 9 bases at J, with 13 bases between. This CDR3 is built from 12 residues. The CDR3 DNA is TGTGCCAGCAGCGCCGAGGGACACCGGCAGTACTTC. This gives the protein CASSAEGHRQYF.

This chain uses TRBV5-4 with TRBJ2-3; TRBD1 agrees at 9 bases. The trim removed 5 bases at V and 3 bases at J, leaving 10 bases unmatched. This CDR3 comprises 16 residues. The germline gives CDR1 SGHNT, CDR2 YYREEE (reference sequence). The DNA for the CDR3 is TGTGCCAGCAGGCCCACAGGGGGCGCTCGGACAGATACGCAGTATTTT. It is translated as CASRPTGGARTDTQYF.

The V gene is TRBV6-5, the J gene TRBJ2-7; unclear D gene. CDR3 length: 14 amino acids. V lost 2 bases to trimming and J lost 6 bases, with 14 bases between them. Germline assignment: CDR1 MNHEY and CDR2 SVGAGI. CDR3 DNA: TGTGCCAGCAGTTACCGGACCTTAGAGAGCGAGCAGTACTTC. Translating gives CASSYRTLESEQYF.

This clone was found a few times. The chain has TRBV5-1 and TRBJ2-5; TRBD1 matches at 7 bases. Germline CDR1 is SGHRS and CDR2 is YFSETQ. CDR3 length equals 13 residues. J lost 2 bases, V lost 4 bases, and 2 bases had no gene match. The CDR3 DNA reads as TGCGCCAGCAGCCAGGGACAGCAAGAGACCCAGTACTTC. Translated: CASSQGQQETQYF.

The V and J genes are TRBV5-6 and TRBJ1-5, with D maybe TRBD1 (5 bases). This CDR3 comprises 17 residues. Germline values: CDR1 SGHDT, CDR2 YYEEEE. Deletions cut 0 bases from V and 0 bases from J, with 13 bases between. The CDR3 DNA reads TGTGCCAGCAGCTTGGGGAGGGGTCGGGGTAGCAATCAGCCCCAGCATTTT. This encodes CASSLGRGRGSNQPQHF.

In its sample, this clone was seen once. The rearrangement links TRBV7-2 to TRBJ2-1, with D perhaps being TRBD1 or TRBD2 (5 bases each). The CDR3 spans 16 residues. Germline V gene lookup returns CDR1 SGHTA and CDR2 FQGNSA. Between the trimmed V and J ends, which lost 1 base and 3 bases, there was a span of 13 bases. CDR3 sequence: CASSLGGKGRYNEQFF. The DNA of the CDR3 is TGTGCCAGCAGCTTAGGGGGGAAAGGGCGCTACAATGAGCAGTTCTTC.

The chain employs TRBV2 and TRBJ2-3; D is perhaps TRBD2 (6 bases). The germline V and J ends were trimmed by 4 bases and 6 bases, with 11 bases remaining between them. The CDR3 runs 13 residues. Germline CDR1 and CDR2: SNHLY and FYNNEI. CDR3 sequence (DNA): TGTGCCAGCAGTGTGCGGGACGGCGATACGCAGTATTTT. Amino acid sequence: CASSVRDGDTQYF.

This chain connects TRBV5-1 to TRBJ2-3; 9 positions match TRBD2. The trim removed 5 bases at V and 3 bases at J, leaving 7 bases unmatched. The CDR3 is made up of 15 amino acids. Germline values: CDR1 SGHRS, CDR2 YFSETQ. The DNA of the CDR3 is TGCGCCAGCAGATTTAGCGGGGGAGAAACAGATACGCAGTATTTT. It yields the protein CASRFSGGETDTQYF.

V usage is TRBV6-6 and J usage is TRBJ2-7; D call uncertain. Germline loops: CDR1 MNHNY, CDR2 SVGAGI (reference sequence). The V end was cut by 8 bases, the J end by 1 base, with 9 bases between. CDR3 size: 12 residues. DNA for the CDR3: TGTGCCAGCGGGGTAAATTCCTACGAGCAGTACTTC. This codes for CASGVNSYEQYF.